The clone carrying this TCR delta chain was seen more than once but under ten times. The antigen is not known. Primers for all 8 TRDV and 4 TRDJ genes amplified genomic DNA in 32-plex. In roughly 3 barcoding PCR cycles, molecules received a 12-nucleotide UMI, then adapter PCR followed. TCRdb re-identified clones in the multiplex PCR reads via CATT. The sample contains more than 400 delta-chain clones, about 40% of which appear only once. The data originate from a study of DNA immune sequencing with unique molecular identifiers. Background on the study: γδ T cells were magnetically enriched from buffy coats; genomic DNA was sequenced. 95 to 100 ng enriched γδ T-cell DNA was sequenced versus approximately 1 ug non-enriched DNA.

General study results and limits: Novel TRD sequences not targeted by the primers cannot be detected.

The TCR was taken from a human donor in good health. The sequenced sample consisted of buffy coat blood.

CDR3 DNA: TGTGCTCTTGGGGAACTCCATTGTCACCCGGGAAGGGGGATAGCCCCGTACACCGATAAACTCATCTTT. This gives the protein CALGELHCHPGRGIAPYTDKLIF. The gene calls are TRDV1 and TRDJ1; 8 bases are shared with TRDD3. Germline V lookup: CDR1 TSWWSYY, CDR2 QGS. The CDR3 totals 23 residues. The trim removed 0 bases at V and 0 bases at J, leaving 24 bases unmatched.